A single sample gave rise to the 9 T cell receptor beta chains below, sequenced in a study of cytomegalovirus exposure and HLA in healthy donors. Profiling relied on immunoSEQ multiplex PCR, and the TCRdb table lists in-frame clones only, not all of them. The sample shows some 100,000 clones, more than 70% of them seen only once. Material: PBMCs. The receptors shown here come from a man younger than 30 in good health and CMV-seronegative.

The chain combines TRBV5-1 with TRBJ2-7, with 7 bases fitting TRBD1. With 6 bases clipped from V and 1 base from J, the junction kept 7 bases outside the gene matches. The germline gives CDR1 SGHRS, CDR2 YFSETQ. The CDR3 has 14 amino acids. The CDR3 DNA follows: TGCGCCAGCAAGGGGGCAGGGTCGTCCTACGAGCAGTACTTC. Its protein product is CASKGAGSSYEQYF.

The chain is built from TRBV19 and TRBJ2-5; 8 bases align to TRBD2. Germline CDR1 LNHDA, CDR2 SQIVND (reference sequence). The CDR3 is 13 amino acids. The V and J ends lost 4 bases and 4 bases, in that order; junction bases with no gene match: 2. The CDR3 nucleotides read TGTGCCAGTAGTACTCTAGCGGGAGAGACCCAGTACTTC. This codes for CASSTLAGETQYF.

J is TRBJ1-3 and V is TRBV7-2; D gene uncertain. V lost 2 bases, J lost 7 bases, and 6 bases lay in between. Germline values: CDR1 SGHTA, CDR2 FQGNSA. The CDR3 is 12 amino acids. CDR3 sequence (DNA): TGTGCCAGCAGCTTACCGGGGAACACCATATATTTT. Protein sequence: CASSLPGNTIYF. Together with reference TRBV7-2 and TRBJ1-3, the CDR3 gives the full variable domain: GAGVSQSPSNKVTEKGKDVELRCDPISGHTALYWYRQSLGQGLEFLIYFQGNSAPDKSGLPSDRFSAERTGGSVSTLTIQRTQQEDSAVYLCASSLPGNTIYFGEGSWLTVV.

A single count supports this clone. This chain uses TRBV2 with TRBJ1-2; perhaps TRBD1 as D (5 bases). V was trimmed by 3 bases and J by 4 bases, leaving 12 bases between them. Germline V gene sequence: CDR1 SNHLY, CDR2 FYNNEI. The CDR3 consists of 14 residues. The CDR3 DNA reads TGTGCCAGCAGTGAGAAGGGGCGCCTCTATGGCTACACCTTC. Translation gives CASSEKGRLYGYTF.

This sequence joins TRBV6-5 and TRBJ2-7; weak D call: TRBD1 (6 bases). Trimming cost V 5 bases and J 2 bases, with 10 bases left between them. Germline CDR1 reads MNHEY; CDR2 reads SVGAGI. CDR3 length: 13 residues. The chain's CDR3 is CASSVRDTYEQYF. The CDR3 DNA reads TGTGCCAGCAGTGTTCGGGACACCTACGAGCAGTACTTC.

The chain joins TRBV15 to TRBJ2-1, with D tentatively TRBD2 (6 bases). Trimming took off 0 bases at V and 7 bases at J, with 7 bases between the two ends. This CDR3 comprises 13 residues. In germline, CDR1 is LNHNV, CDR2 YYDKDF (reference sequence). This chain's CDR3 is CATSREGRNEQFF. The CDR3 DNA is TGTGCCACCAGCAGAGAAGGGAGGAATGAGCAGTTCTTC.

The chain couples TRBV30 to TRBJ1-1; D not resolved. The ends were cut back, 0 bases at V and 7 bases at J, with 12 bases in the middle. Germline V gene data show CDR1 as GTSNPN and CDR2 as SVGIG (reference sequence). The CDR3 runs to 13 residues. The CDR3, as DNA: TGTGCCTGGAGTGTACTGTATGGACTTGAAGCTTTCTTT. Protein: CAWSVLYGLEAFF.

This chain uses TRBV15 with TRBJ1-2; 10 bases line up with TRBD1. Germline assignment: CDR1 LNHNV and CDR2 YYDKDF (reference sequence). The V and J ends lost 0 bases and 8 bases, in that order; junction bases with no gene match: 9. CDR3 size: 16 residues. The CDR3 DNA follows: TGTGCCACCAGCAGAGATCTTTCGGGGACAGGGGACGGCTACACCTTC. Translating it yields CATSRDLSGTGDGYTF.

V gene TRBV10-3 combines with J gene TRBJ1-1; the D is unclear. CDR1 and CDR2 from the germline V gene are ENHRY and SYGVKD. The CDR3 runs 12 residues. Trimming stripped 10 bases from V and 1 base from J, with 10 bases between. CDR3 sequence: CATGPGNTEAFF. The CDR3 DNA reads as TGTGCCACCGGTCCCGGGAACACTGAAGCTTTCTTT.